The 4 T cell receptor beta chains below all came from one sample that was sequenced in a study of CD8+ T cells in alopecia areata. This sample's treatment: oral pan-JAK inhibitor, 5-10 mg twice daily. TCR sequencing used cDNA made by reverse transcription of extracted RNA. Method: immunoSEQ multiplex PCR; TCRdb's copy keeps in-frame clones and lacks some. The sample lists over 150,000 clones; about 60% were seen once. Sequences were derived from CD8+ T cells sorted from blood, sampled at week 24, from a patient treated with tofacitinib. The receptors stem from a human donor with alopecia areata.

V is TRBV2 and J is TRBJ2-6; 11 bases fit TRBD1. Germline CDR1 is SNHLY and CDR2 is FYNNEI. V shed 6 bases and J 1 base; nucleotides not matched to a gene: 5. The CDR3 has 17 amino acids. CDR3 DNA sequence: TGTGCCAGCAGGTCCGGGACAGGGGGTTCTGGGGCCAACGTCCTGACTTTC. Amino acid sequence: CASRSGTGGSGANVLTF.

This clone was detected only a few times. The rearrangement uses TRBV7-2 and TRBJ1-2; 8 bases fit TRBD1. Germline V lookup: CDR1 SGHTA, CDR2 FQGNSA. V dropped 7 bases and J dropped 4; count of bases not matched to a gene: 11. The CDR3 covers 15 residues. CDR3 sequence reads: CASNLVDRVAYGYTF. For the CDR3, the DNA is TGTGCCAGCAACCTCGTGGACAGGGTTGCCTATGGCTACACCTTC.

This clone appeared a few times. This chain links TRBV7-9 with TRBJ1-2; no definite D call. Per the germline V gene, CDR1 is SEHNR and CDR2 is FQNEAQ (reference sequence). V lost 1 base and J 4 bases, leaving 7 bases between the germline ends. The CDR3 length is 13 residues. CDR3 DNA sequence: TGTGCCAGCAGCTTAGAATCGGTCTATGGCTACACCTTC. It specifies CASSLESVYGYTF.

This sequence joins TRBV7-9 and TRBJ2-2, with 8 positions matching TRBD1. CDR1 is SEHNR, CDR2 FQNEAQ, per germline (reference sequence). V gave up 3 bases and J gave up 1 base; unmatched junction bases: 1. The CDR3 consists of 15 residues. The DNA of the CDR3 is TGTGCCAGCAGCTTGGGACAGGTGAACACCGGGGAGCTGTTTTTT. Translation: CASSLGQVNTGELFF.